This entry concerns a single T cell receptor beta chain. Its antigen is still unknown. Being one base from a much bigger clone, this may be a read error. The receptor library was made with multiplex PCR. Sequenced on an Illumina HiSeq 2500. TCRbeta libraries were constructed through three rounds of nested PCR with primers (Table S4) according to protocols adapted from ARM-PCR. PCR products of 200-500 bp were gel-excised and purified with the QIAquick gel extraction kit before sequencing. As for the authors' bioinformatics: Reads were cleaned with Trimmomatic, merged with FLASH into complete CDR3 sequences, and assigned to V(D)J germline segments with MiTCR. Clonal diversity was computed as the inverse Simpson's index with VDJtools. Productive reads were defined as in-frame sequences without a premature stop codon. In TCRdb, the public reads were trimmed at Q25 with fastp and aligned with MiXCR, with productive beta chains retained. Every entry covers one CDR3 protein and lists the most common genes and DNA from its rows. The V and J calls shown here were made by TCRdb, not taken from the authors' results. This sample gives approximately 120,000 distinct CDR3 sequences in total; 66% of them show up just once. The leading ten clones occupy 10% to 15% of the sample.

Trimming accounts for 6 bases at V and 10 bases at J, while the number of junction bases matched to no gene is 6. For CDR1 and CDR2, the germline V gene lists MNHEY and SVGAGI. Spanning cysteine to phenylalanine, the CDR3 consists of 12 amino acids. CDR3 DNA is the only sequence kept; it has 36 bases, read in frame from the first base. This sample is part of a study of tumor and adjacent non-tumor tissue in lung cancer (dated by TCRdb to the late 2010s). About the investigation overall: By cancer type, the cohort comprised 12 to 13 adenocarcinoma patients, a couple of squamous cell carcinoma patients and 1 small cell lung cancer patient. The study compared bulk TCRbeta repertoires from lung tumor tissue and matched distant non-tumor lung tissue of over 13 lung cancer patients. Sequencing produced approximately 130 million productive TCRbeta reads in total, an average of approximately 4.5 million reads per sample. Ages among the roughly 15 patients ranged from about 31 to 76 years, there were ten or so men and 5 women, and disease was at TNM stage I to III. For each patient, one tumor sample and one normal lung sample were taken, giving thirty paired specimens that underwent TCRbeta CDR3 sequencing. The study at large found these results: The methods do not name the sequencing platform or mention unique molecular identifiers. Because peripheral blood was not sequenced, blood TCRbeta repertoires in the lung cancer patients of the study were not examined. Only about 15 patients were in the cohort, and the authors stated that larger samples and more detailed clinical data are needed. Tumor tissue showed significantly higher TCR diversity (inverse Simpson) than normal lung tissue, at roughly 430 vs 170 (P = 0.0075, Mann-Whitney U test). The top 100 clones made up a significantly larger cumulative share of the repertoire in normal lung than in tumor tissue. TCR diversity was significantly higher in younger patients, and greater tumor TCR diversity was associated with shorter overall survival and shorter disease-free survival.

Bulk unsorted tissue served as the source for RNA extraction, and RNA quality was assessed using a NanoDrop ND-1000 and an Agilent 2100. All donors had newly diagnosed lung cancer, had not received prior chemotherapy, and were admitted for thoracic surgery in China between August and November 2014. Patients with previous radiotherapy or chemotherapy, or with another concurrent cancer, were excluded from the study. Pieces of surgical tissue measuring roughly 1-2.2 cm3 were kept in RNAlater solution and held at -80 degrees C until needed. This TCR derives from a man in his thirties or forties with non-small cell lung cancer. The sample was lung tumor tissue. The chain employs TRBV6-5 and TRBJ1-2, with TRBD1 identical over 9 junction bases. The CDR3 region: CASRQGATDYTF. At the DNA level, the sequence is TGTGCCAGCAGACAGGGGGCGACAGACTACACCTTC.